This TCR beta chain was captured by sequencing in a study of blood T cell repertoires in COVID-19. The wider study: The United States, Italy and Spain provided the acute and convalescent COVID-19 samples. The analysed material was cDNA or gDNA that came from T cells, B-cell-depleted T cells, or PBMCs.

CDR1 is SEHNR and CDR2 is FQNEAQ in the germline V gene (reference sequence). There are 14 residues in the CDR3. With V trimmed by 7 bases and J by 9 bases, 9 bases remained unmatched. Original processing methods: Amplified reference gene primers provided the basis for estimating nucleated cell counts. This table comes from immunoSEQ multiplex PCR, and its TCRdb copy is limited to in-frame clones, with some not included. Clone size and the V and J calls come from that table; the DNA yielded D and trimming. The sample lists approximately 240,000 clones; 65% to 85% were seen once. What was sequenced was peripheral blood. This sequence originates from a human donor in a cohort sampled during active COVID-19. V gene TRBV7-9 combines with J gene TRBJ2-1, with 10 positions matching TRBD1. The CDR3 region has the DNA TGTGCCAGCATCTCCGGGACAGGGGTTGGTGAGCAGTTCTTC. Residues: CASISGTGVGEQFF.